This TCR beta chain appears in the sequencing data of a study of OX40 agonist ivuxolimab in advanced cancers. Broadly, across the study: Ivuxolimab was an agonistic, fully human IgG2 monoclonal antibody directed against OX40 (CD134), a costimulatory receptor. Intravenous ivuxolimab was administered to patients every 2 weeks at six dose levels: 0.01, 0.1, 0.3, 1.5, 3 and 10 mg/kg. In the dose-escalation cohort, 65% to 85% of patients were male, and the mean age was around 65 years with a range of roughly 23 to 79. Patients were allowed to have had prior anti-PD-1, anti-PD-L1 or anti-CTLA-4 therapy, and roughly 40% of the dose-escalation patients had previously received checkpoint inhibitors. Partial responses were achieved by three dose-escalation patients, of whom one had hepatocellular carcinoma and two had cutaneous melanoma. The paper reports the monotherapy dose-escalation portion (N = 52 patients) of the phase I ivuxolimab trial. Peripheral TCRbeta sequencing was intended to test whether TCR sequence diversity was altered and clonal T-cell expansion was caused by ivuxolimab. Of the roughly 52 dose-escalation patients, hepatocellular carcinoma was present in 19, melanoma in approximately 15, renal cell carcinoma in 9 and head and neck cancer in 9. The paper as a whole reports these results and caveats: In partial responders in the 0.1-3.0 mg/kg groups, normalized peripheral clonal expansion was found to be among the lowest, especially among CD8+ T cells. Clonal expansion of both CD4+ and CD8+ blood T cells was observed from baseline to week 6 at doses 0.1 to 3.0 mg/kg. After ivuxolimab, more expanded clones were found on average in CD8+ T cells than in CD4+ T cells. Low levels of normalized T-cell clonal expansion were also shown by some nonresponding patients. The antigen specificity of the clonally expanded peripheral T cells was not determined.

The trial excluded patients who had a history of autoimmune disease or who were on systemic immunosuppression. Peripheral blood for TCR sequencing was drawn from every dose cohort at baseline, at cycle 4 day 1 and at cycle 7 day 1. The samples were taken from a phase I, first-in-human, multicenter, open-label dose-escalation trial of ivuxolimab. The trial enrolled adults with locally advanced or metastatic head and neck squamous cell, hepatocellular, melanoma or renal cell carcinoma. Before TCR sequencing, CD4+ and CD8+ T cells were separately sorted from peripheral blood. For sequencing of the TCRbeta CDR3 region, genomic DNA was extracted from the sorted cells. TCRbeta CDR3 regions were sequenced using the immunoSEQ Assay. TCRdb stores this immuneACCESS table with in-frame sequences only. Part of the clones is absent; in the studies checked, under half of the shortfall reflects unresolved V genes, and no reason is known for the rest. The sample table records tens of thousands of clones; about four fifths of these occur just once. Jointly, the top ten make up about 19% of the sample.

As to this clone: Its specific antigen is unknown. Nothing much larger sits one base from this clone, and base qualities are not available.

For this chain, trimming is 4 bases at the V end and 10 bases at the J end, and the number of junction bases without a gene match is 6. Based on the germline V gene (reference sequence), the CDR1 and CDR2 sequences are SEHNR and FQNEAQ. Reading from cysteine to phenylalanine, the CDR3 counts 13 amino acids. Kept here is only the CDR3 DNA, which spans 39 bases and is read in frame from base 1. Here the chain combines TRBV7-9 and TRBJ1-1; 10 nucleotides in the junction match TRBD1. Sequences were derived from CD4+ or CD8+ T cells sorted from blood, sampled in a trial of the OX40 agonist ivuxolimab. The source of this sequence is an adult with an advanced solid tumor such as melanoma, head and neck, liver or kidney cancer. For the CDR3, the sequence is CASSSGQGNRAFF. The DNA sequence is given as TGTGCCAGCAGCTCGGGACAGGGGAATAGAGCTTTCTTT.